Listed below are T cell receptor beta chains from one sample, sequenced in a study of OX40 agonist ivuxolimab in advanced cancers. Sequenced by immunoSEQ multiplex PCR; TCRdb stores in-frame clones only, minus some. This sample yields about 60,000 clones, of which 70% to 90% are seen a single time; 0.85% to 1% belongs to the top ten. Sequences were derived from CD4+ or CD8+ T cells sorted from blood, sampled in a trial of the OX40 agonist ivuxolimab. These receptors were collected from an adult with an advanced solid tumor such as melanoma, head and neck, liver or kidney cancer. Both conserved end residues are part of each CDR3. Fields, in order: V gene, D gene, clone size, J gene, CDR3 protein, CDR3 DNA. D genes are given only for firm matches. Clone size is shown for a subset of rows, as once, few, many or a class of expanded clone.

V gene: TRBV10-2
D gene: -
clone size: -
J gene: TRBJ1-4
CDR3 protein: CASSERQTTNEKLFF
CDR3 DNA: TGCGCCAGCAGTGAAAGACAGACAACTAATGAAAAACTGTTTTTT

V gene: TRBV7-9
D gene: TRBD1
clone size: -
J gene: TRBJ1-6
CDR3 protein: CASSSDFWKGQSDSPLHF
CDR3 DNA: TGTGCCAGCAGCTCCGATTTTTGGAAGGGACAGTCAGATTCACCCCTCCACTTT

V gene: TRBV11-2
D gene: TRBD1
clone size: -
J gene: TRBJ2-5
CDR3 protein: CASSRTPTGGGETQYF
CDR3 DNA: TGTGCCAGCAGCCGAACGCCTACAGGGGGCGGAGAGACCCAGTACTTC

V gene: TRBV9
D gene: -
clone size: -
J gene: TRBJ1-2
CDR3 protein: CASSVGDAHRYGYTF
CDR3 DNA: TGTGCCAGCAGCGTAGGAGACGCCCATCGGTATGGCTACACCTTC

V gene: TRBV6-5
D gene: TRBD1
clone size: -
J gene: TRBJ2-7
CDR3 protein: CASSPWTGSYEQYF
CDR3 DNA: TGTGCCAGCAGCCCCTGGACAGGGTCCTACGAGCAGTACTTC

V gene: TRBV27
D gene: TRBD1
clone size: -
J gene: TRBJ2-1
CDR3 protein: CASSSPPYRGNNEQFF
CDR3 DNA: TGTGCCAGCAGTTCTCCCCCCTACAGGGGTAACAATGAGCAGTTCTTC

V gene: TRBV7-9
D gene: -
clone size: few
J gene: TRBJ1-6
CDR3 protein: CASSLARGLNSPLHF
CDR3 DNA: TGTGCCAGCAGCTTAGCGCGGGGACTCAATTCACCCCTCCACTTT

V gene: TRBV5-1
D gene: -
clone size: -
J gene: TRBJ1-4
CDR3 protein: CASSRERTASNEKLFF
CDR3 DNA: TGCGCCAGCAGCCGAGAAAGGACCGCCTCTAATGAAAAACTGTTTTTT

V gene: TRBV9
D gene: -
clone size: few
J gene: TRBJ2-3
CDR3 protein: CASNKQGTDTQYF
CDR3 DNA: TGTGCCAGCAACAAGCAGGGCACAGATACGCAGTATTTT

V gene: TRBV5-4
D gene: TRBD2
clone size: -
J gene: TRBJ2-1
CDR3 protein: CASSFPGTSGFSYNEQFF
CDR3 DNA: TGTGCCAGCAGCTTTCCCGGGACTAGCGGCTTCTCCTACAATGAGCAGTTCTTC

V gene: TRBV19
D gene: -
clone size: once
J gene: TRBJ2-3
CDR3 protein: CASSVSPRADTQYF
CDR3 DNA: TGTGCCAGTAGTGTCTCCCCGAGGGCAGATACGCAGTATTTT

V gene: TRBV19
D gene: -
clone size: few
J gene: TRBJ1-5
CDR3 protein: CASSLQAGNQPQHF
CDR3 DNA: TGTGCCAGTAGCCTGCAGGCGGGCAATCAGCCCCAGCATTTT